The T cell receptor (beta chain) under discussion was sequenced for a study of T cell responses to AZD1222 COVID-19 vaccine. This clone came up once. As yet, its antigen is unknown. Sequencing used immunoSEQ multiplex PCR; TCRdb keeps in-frame clones, though not all of them. Among roughly 140,000 clones listed, about 91% were seen once. Findings of the study overall: Spike-specific TCR depth and breadth grew after two AZD1222 doses.

The CDR3 consists of 15 residues. Germline assignment: CDR1 SNHLY and CDR2 FYNNEI. The V and J ends lost 0 bases and 5 bases respectively, with 13 bases between them. This material consisted of peripheral blood, taken 28 days after the second AZD1222 dose. This chain links TRBV2 with TRBJ2-5; D possibly corresponds to TRBD1 (6 bases). This receptor was obtained from an adult who received the AZD1222 COVID-19 vaccine. The chain's CDR3 is CASSEARQGRETQYF. The CDR3 region has the DNA TGTGCCAGCAGTGAAGCGCGCCAGGGGCGGGAGACCCAGTACTTC.